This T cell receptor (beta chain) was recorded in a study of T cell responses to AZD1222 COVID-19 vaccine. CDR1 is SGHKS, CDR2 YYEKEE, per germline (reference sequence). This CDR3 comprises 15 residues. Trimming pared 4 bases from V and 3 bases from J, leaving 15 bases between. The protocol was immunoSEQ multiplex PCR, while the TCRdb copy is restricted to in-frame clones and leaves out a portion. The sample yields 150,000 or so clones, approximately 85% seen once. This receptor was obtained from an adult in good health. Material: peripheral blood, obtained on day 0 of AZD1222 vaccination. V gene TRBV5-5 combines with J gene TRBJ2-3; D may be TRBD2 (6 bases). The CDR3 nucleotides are TGTGCCAGCAGCCCAGGAGGGATCACTACAGATACGCAGTATTTT. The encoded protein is CASSPGGITTDTQYF.